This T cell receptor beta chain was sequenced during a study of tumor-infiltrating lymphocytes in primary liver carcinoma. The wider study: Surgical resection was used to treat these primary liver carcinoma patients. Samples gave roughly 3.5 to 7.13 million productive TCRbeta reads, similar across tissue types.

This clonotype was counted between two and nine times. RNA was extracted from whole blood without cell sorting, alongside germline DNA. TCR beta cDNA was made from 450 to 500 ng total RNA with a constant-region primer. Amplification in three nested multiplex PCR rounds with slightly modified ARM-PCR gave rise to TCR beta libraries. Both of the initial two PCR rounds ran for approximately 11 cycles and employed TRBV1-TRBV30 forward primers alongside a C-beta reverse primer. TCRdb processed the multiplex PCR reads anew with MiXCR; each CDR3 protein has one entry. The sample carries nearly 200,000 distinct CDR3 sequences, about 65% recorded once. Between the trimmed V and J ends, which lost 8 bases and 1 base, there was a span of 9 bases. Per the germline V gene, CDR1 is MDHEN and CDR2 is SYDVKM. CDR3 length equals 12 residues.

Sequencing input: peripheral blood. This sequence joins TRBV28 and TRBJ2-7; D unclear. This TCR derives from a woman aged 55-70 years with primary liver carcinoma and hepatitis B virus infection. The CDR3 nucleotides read TGTGCCAGCCTGGGCCAGTCCTACGAGCAGTACTTC. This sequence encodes CASLGQSYEQYF.